This passage covers 29 T cell receptor beta chains from one sample sequenced in a study of radiotherapy plus CTLA-4 blockade in lung cancer. TCRdb's table, derived via immunoSEQ multiplex PCR, lists solely in-frame clones and lacks some. The table shows around 110,000 clones, with over 75% occurring only once. The specimen was peripheral blood, collected from a patient treated with radiotherapy plus ipilimumab. The receptors originated from a human donor with non-small cell lung cancer that progressed on radiotherapy plus ipilimumab. Some clones in this sample may be carry-over from other donors' samples.

The chain carries TRBV19 and TRBJ1-1, with D tentatively TRBD1 (5 bases). This CDR3 comprises 14 residues. V dropped 4 bases and J dropped 3 bases, with 12 bases sitting between them. Germline assignment: CDR1 LNHDA and CDR2 SQIVND (reference sequence). The CDR3 sequence is CASSNRRGDTEAFF. CDR3 nucleotide sequence: TGTGCCAGTAGTAATCGACGGGGGGACACTGAAGCTTTCTTT.

This chain uses TRBV28 with TRBJ1-5, with D perhaps matching TRBD1 (5 bases). Germline CDR1 MDHEN, CDR2 SYDVKM. This CDR3 is built from 14 residues. The germline V and J ends were trimmed by 8 bases and 6 bases, with 17 bases remaining between them. CDR3 sequence reads: CASGRRGRGQPQHF. CDR3 bases: TGTGCCAGCGGACGGCGGGGCCGGGGTCAGCCCCAGCATTTT.

This clone was found once. The chain is built from TRBV29-1 and TRBJ2-1, with TRBD2 matching over 9 bases. Unmatched junction bases numbered 10, after V lost 7 bases and J lost 0 bases. Germline V gives CDR1 SQVTM, CDR2 ANQGSEA. CDR3 size: 16 residues. CDR3 coding DNA: TGCAGCGGACTAGCGGCTTCACTCAGCTCCTACAATGAGCAGTTCTTC. This encodes CSGLAASLSSYNEQFF.

This clone was picked up one time. This chain connects TRBV28 to TRBJ1-6, with TRBD1 as a possible D gene (5 bases). This CDR3 spans 13 amino acids. Trimming pared 10 bases from V and 7 bases from J, leaving 14 bases between. CDR1 is MDHEN, CDR2 SYDVKM, per germline. The CDR3, as DNA: TGTGCCACCACCCGGGGCAGAAATTCACCCCTCCACTTT. This sequence encodes CATTRGRNSPLHF.

The chain links TRBV28 to TRBJ2-6; D is possibly TRBD1 (6 bases). The CDR3 is 16 residues long. Looked up from germline, CDR1 is MDHEN and CDR2 is SYDVKM. V dropped 3 bases and J dropped 3 bases, with 12 bases sitting between them. CDR3 sequence reads: CASSFSGGVGANVLTF. The CDR3 DNA is TGTGCCAGCAGTTTTTCTGGGGGCGTTGGGGCCAACGTCCTGACTTTC.

The rearrangement joins TRBV6-1 to TRBJ1-2; perhaps TRBD1 as D (6 bases). The germline V gene has CDR1 MNHNS and CDR2 SASEGT. The ends were cut back, 6 bases at V and 8 bases at J, with 13 bases in the middle. CDR3 size: 12 residues. CDR3 DNA: TGTGCCAGCAGGGGGGCCACTCAGGGCTACACCTTC. Translated: CASRGATQGYTF.

This clone was counted a few times. One end of the junction varies from germline; a read error may be responsible. The V call is TRBV5-1, the J call TRBJ1-1, with 8 positions matching TRBD1. The germline gives CDR1 SGHRS, CDR2 YFSETQ. The CDR3 has 15 amino acids. CDR3 nucleotide sequence: TGTGCCAGCAGCTCGTCAGACAGGGGAAACACTGAAGCTTTCTTT. Its translation: CASSSSDRGNTEAFF.

The rearrangement links TRBV7-3 to TRBJ2-2; D uncertain. Trimming stripped 6 bases from V and 3 bases from J, with 11 bases between. The CDR3 runs to 14 residues. Per germline, CDR1 SGHTA and CDR2 FQGTGA. CDR3 DNA sequence: TGTGCCAGCAGGAAAGACGGAGACACCGGGGAGCTGTTTTTT. Translating it yields CASRKDGDTGELFF.

The gene calls are TRBV14 and TRBJ2-5, with D perhaps matching TRBD1 (6 bases). The CDR3 is made up of 14 amino acids. Germline assignment: CDR1 SGHDN and CDR2 FVKESK. With 2 bases removed from V and 9 bases from J, the gap between germline ends came to 16 bases. The DNA of the CDR3 is TGTGCCAGCAGCCAATCGGGGACACCCGAGGCCCAGTACTTC. Translating gives CASSQSGTPEAQYF.

V is TRBV7-9 and J is TRBJ1-4; unclear D gene. Germline V gene data show CDR1 as SEHNR and CDR2 as FQNEAQ (reference sequence). Trimming left V 3 bases short and J 4 bases short, with 9 bases between. The CDR3 is 14 amino acids. CDR3 in amino acids: CASSFRADNEKLFF. DNA of the CDR3: TGTGCCAGCAGCTTCCGGGCCGATAATGAAAAACTGTTTTTT.

In its sample, this clone was seen a few times. The rearrangement joins TRBV11-3 to TRBJ2-2; TRBD1 is a possible D gene (5 bases). CDR1 SGHNT and CDR2 YENEEA come from the germline V gene. This CDR3 has 17 residues. The V end lost 1 base, the J end lost 4 bases, and 16 bases lay between the germline ends. This CDR3 is CASSLGQGEDRTGELFF. CDR3 nucleotide sequence: TGTGCCAGCAGCTTAGGACAAGGGGAAGACCGCACCGGGGAGCTGTTTTTT.

This clone was detected once. The rearrangement uses TRBV27 and TRBJ2-7, with 9 nucleotides matching TRBD1. Germline trimming cut 5 bases from V and 7 bases from J; bases unmatched to any gene: 15. The CDR3 consists of 16 residues. Per the germline V gene, CDR1 is MNHEY and CDR2 is SMNVEV (reference sequence). The CDR3 reads CASSQPGTGLLGEQYF. The DNA for the CDR3 is TGTGCCAGCAGTCAACCCGGGACAGGGCTCCTCGGTGAGCAGTACTTC.

J is TRBJ2-5 and V is TRBV5-5, with 12 bases aligning to TRBD2. Germline assignment: CDR1 SGHKS and CDR2 YYEKEE (reference sequence). With 0 bases clipped from V and 5 bases from J, the junction kept 8 bases outside the gene matches. This CDR3 spans 17 amino acids. Here the CDR3 DNA reads TGTGCCAGCAGCTTGGGACTAGCGGGGGAACCCCGGGAGACCCAGTACTTC. This encodes CASSLGLAGEPRETQYF.

The genes are TRBV7-3 and TRBJ2-2, with D possibly being TRBD2 (6 bases). Germline V lookup: CDR1 SGHTA, CDR2 FQGTGA. This CDR3 comprises 15 residues. The ends were cut back, 5 bases at V and 2 bases at J, with 12 bases in the middle. As DNA, the CDR3 is TGTGCCAGCAGCCCAGGACTAACAAACACCGGGGAGCTGTTTTTT. This sequence encodes CASSPGLTNTGELFF. Drawing the rest from reference TRBV7-3 and TRBJ2-2, the complete variable domain is GAGVSQTPSNKVTEKGKYVELRCDPISGHTALYWYRQSLGQGPEFLIYFQGTGAADDSGLPNDRFFAVRPEGSVSTLKIQRTERGDSAVYLCASSPGLTNTGELFFGEGSRLTVL.

This rearrangement joins TRBV5-8 to TRBJ2-3, with D perhaps TRBD1 or TRBD2 (5 bases each). CDR1 is SGHTS, CDR2 YDEGEE, per germline. The CDR3 is 16 residues long. V was pared by 5 bases and J by 1 base, with 17 bases between. The CDR3 loop reads CASSPGTRAGTDTQYF. CDR3 nucleotides: TGTGCCAGCAGTCCCGGGACCCGGGCTGGCACAGATACGCAGTATTTT.

This clone was seen only a few times. At one end, the junction sequence differs from germline, possibly due to a read error. Distinct nucleotide sequences in the sample also encode this CDR3. The V and J genes are TRBV29-1 and TRBJ2-5; 9 nucleotides align to TRBD2. The CDR3 totals 11 residues. The V gene's germline CDR1 is SQVTM and CDR2 ANQGSEA. This CDR3 is CSVGAGGRSHF. The CDR3 region has the DNA TGCAGCGTTGGGGCGGGGGGGCGTTCGCACTTC.

The chain combines TRBV15 with TRBJ2-4; TRBD1 aligns across 8 bases. Germline-derived CDR1 and CDR2 are LNHNV and YYDKDF (reference sequence). With 2 bases clipped from V and 8 bases from J, the junction kept 11 bases outside the gene matches. The CDR3 has 16 amino acids. The CDR3 DNA follows: TGTGCCACCAGCAGAACTTTGACAGGGGAATTGGACATTCAGTACTTC. Protein product: CATSRTLTGELDIQYF.

The J gene is TRBJ1-5, the V gene TRBV7-9; 8 bases are shared with TRBD1. Trimming removed 5 bases from V and 5 bases from J; junction bases left unmatched: 5. The CDR3 runs 14 residues. Germline V gene sequence: CDR1 SEHNR, CDR2 FQNEAQ (reference sequence). DNA of the CDR3: TGTGCCAGCAGCCTGGACAGGGAGGATCAGCCCCAGCATTTT. Translating it yields CASSLDREDQPQHF.

The chain combines TRBV5-6 with TRBJ2-3, with TRBD2 identical over 11 bases. V was clipped by 0 bases and J by 0 bases; unmatched bases: 6. The CDR3 covers 18 residues. Germline CDR1 SGHDT, CDR2 YYEEEE. For the CDR3, the DNA is TGTGCCAGCAGCTTGGCCACTAGCGGGGGAGCTAGCACAGATACGCAGTATTTT. Protein sequence: CASSLATSGGASTDTQYF.

This clone appeared once. The sample holds other DNA sequences that translate to the same CDR3. The chain's CDR3 is CASSSSGGRETQYF. Written as DNA, the CDR3 is TGTGCCAGCAGCAGCAGTGGGGGGAGAGAGACCCAGTACTTC. This chain uses TRBV7-3 with TRBJ2-5; D is perhaps TRBD2 (6 bases). The CDR3 length is 14 residues. V was clipped by 5 bases and J by 4 bases, with 14 bases between them. From germline, CDR1 is SGHTA and CDR2 FQGTGA.

The V and J genes are TRBV7-2 and TRBJ1-3; D possibly corresponds to TRBD1 (5 bases). The germline gives CDR1 SGHTA, CDR2 FQGNSA. The CDR3 is 12 residues long. With 0 bases removed from V and 13 bases from J, the gap between germline ends came to 10 bases. The CDR3 reads CASSLARAPIYF. The CDR3 DNA follows: TGTGCCAGCAGCTTAGCCAGGGCTCCAATATATTTT.

The chain joins TRBV5-1 to TRBJ2-7; no firm D call. Germline CDR1 reads SGHRS; CDR2 reads YFSETQ. This CDR3 spans 11 amino acids. V lost 0 bases and J lost 5, with 3 bases in between. CDR3 protein: CASSLVDEQYF. The CDR3, as DNA: TGCGCCAGCAGCTTGGTTGACGAGCAGTACTTC.

CDR3 bases: TGTGCTAGTGGTCCGCGGGGTGGGGAGACCCAGTACTTC. It yields the protein CASGPRGGETQYF. V and J are TRBV12-5 and TRBJ2-5; a possible D gene is TRBD2 (6 bases). This CDR3 spans 13 amino acids. Germline V gene sequence: CDR1 LGHNT, CDR2 FRNRAP. V shed 5 bases and J shed 5 bases, with 12 bases lying between them.

This chain connects TRBV28 to TRBJ2-1; 7 positions match TRBD2. Germline V lookup: CDR1 MDHEN, CDR2 SYDVKM. The CDR3 length is 13 residues. V lost 4 bases and J lost 6; bases outside the gene matches: 3. The CDR3 protein is CASSSGGGNEQFF. The CDR3, as DNA: TGTGCCAGCAGTTCTGGGGGGGGCAATGAGCAGTTCTTC. The full variable domain, rest sourced from reference TRBV28 and TRBJ2-1, is DVKVTQSSRYLVKRTGEKVFLECVQDMDHENMFWYRQDPGLGLRLIYFSYDVKMKEKGDIPEGYSVSREKKERFSLILESASTNQTSMYLCASSSGGGNEQFFGPGTRLTVL.

This clone was counted between two and nine times. DNA for the CDR3: TGTGCCAGCAGCCCCGCTAGGGACTCCTACAATGAGCAGTTCTTC. It specifies CASSPARDSYNEQFF. The chain has TRBV7-4 and TRBJ2-1; D unresolved. Germline lookup yields CDR1 SGHVT and CDR2 SQSDAQ. The germline V and J ends were trimmed by 5 bases and 0 bases, with 11 bases remaining between them. The CDR3 extends over 15 amino acids.

The chain has TRBV5-1 and TRBJ2-3; 8 nucleotides match TRBD2. Trimming removed 0 bases from V and 3 bases from J; junction bases left unmatched: 6. CDR1 is SGHRS, CDR2 YFSETQ, per germline. There are 16 residues in the CDR3. The CDR3 loop is CASSLALRGVTDTQYF. In DNA form, the CDR3 reads TGCGCCAGCAGCTTGGCCTTGCGGGGGGTGACAGATACGCAGTATTTT.

The genes are TRBV10-2 and TRBJ2-5, with 9 bases that match TRBD2. The length of the CDR3 is 16 residues. Germline trimming cut 2 bases from V and 5 bases from J; bases unmatched to any gene: 9. CDR1 WSHSY and CDR2 SAAADI come from the germline V gene. For the CDR3, the DNA is TGCGCCAGCAGTGAGAGGCGCGGGGGGGCCCGGGAGACCCAGTACTTC. Its translation: CASSERRGGARETQYF.

The V gene is TRBV12-1, the J gene TRBJ2-6; the D segment call TRBD1 is taken from the table without a DNA check. TRBV12-1 represents a pseudogene. This CDR3 comprises 20 residues. CDR3 nucleotide sequence: TGTGCCAGCAGCTTTGAGGGCCATCCCGCGCCATTATCTGGGGCCAACGCCCTGACTTTC. It specifies CASSFEGHPAPLSGANALTF.

V gene TRBV27 combines with J gene TRBJ2-7; the match to TRBD2 covers 9 bases. Germline CDR1 reads MNHEY; CDR2 reads SMNVEV (reference sequence). The CDR3 is 15 residues long. Trimming cost V 5 bases and J 3 bases; bases outside gene matches: 8. CDR3 amino acids: CASSPVTSGIYEQYF. The CDR3 DNA is TGTGCCAGCAGTCCCGTGACTAGCGGAATCTACGAGCAGTACTTC.